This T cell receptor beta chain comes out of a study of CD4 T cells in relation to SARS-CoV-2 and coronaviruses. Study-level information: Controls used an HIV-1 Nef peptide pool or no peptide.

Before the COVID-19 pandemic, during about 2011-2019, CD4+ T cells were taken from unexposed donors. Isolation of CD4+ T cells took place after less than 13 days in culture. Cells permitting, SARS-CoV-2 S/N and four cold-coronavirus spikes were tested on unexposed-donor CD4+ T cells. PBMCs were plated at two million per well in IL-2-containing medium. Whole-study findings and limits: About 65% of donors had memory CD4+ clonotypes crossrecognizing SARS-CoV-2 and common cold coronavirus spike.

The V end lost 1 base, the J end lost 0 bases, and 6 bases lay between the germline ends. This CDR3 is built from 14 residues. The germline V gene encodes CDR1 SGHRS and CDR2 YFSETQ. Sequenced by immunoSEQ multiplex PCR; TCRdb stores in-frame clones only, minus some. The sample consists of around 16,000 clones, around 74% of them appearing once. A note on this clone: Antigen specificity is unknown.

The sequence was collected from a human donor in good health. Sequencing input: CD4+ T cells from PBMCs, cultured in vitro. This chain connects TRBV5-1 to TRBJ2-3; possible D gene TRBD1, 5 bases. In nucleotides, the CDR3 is TGCGCCAGCAGCTTGAGACAGAGCACAGATACGCAGTATTTT. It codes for CASSLRQSTDTQYF.